This T cell receptor (beta chain) is from a study of blood T cell repertoires in COVID-19. About the study: Sample material is recorded as cDNA or gDNA derived from T cells, B-cell-depleted T cells, or PBMCs.

Germline CDR1 and CDR2: SGHRS and YFSETQ. This CDR3 has 15 residues. Trimming left V 4 bases short and J 3 bases short, with 16 bases between. Measured with immunoSEQ multiplex PCR; TCRdb has only the in-frame clones, and not every one. The sample carries some 120,000 clones, around 81% recorded once. The chain joins TRBV5-1 to TRBJ1-2, with D perhaps matching TRBD1 (6 bases). The origin of this receptor is a man aged 25-40 years with COVID-19, enrolled during active disease. The sample consisted of peripheral blood. The CDR3 loop reads CASSKQGGLYYGYTF. The CDR3 DNA reads TGCGCCAGCAGCAAGCAAGGGGGTCTGTACTATGGCTACACCTTC.